The present TCR beta chain was sequenced within a study of spatial heterogeneity in lung cancer (dated by TCRdb to between 2018 and 2020). In the study overall: Beta-chain transcripts were consistently detected in greater numbers than alpha-chain transcripts, which likely reflected higher beta-chain transcript abundance. In the raw uncorrected reads, each unique combination of TCR and UMI appeared more than ten times on average. TCR alpha and beta repertoires were quantitatively compared across multiple tumor regions, matched nontumor lung and blood in non-small cell lung cancer. TCR repertoire features were related to nonsynonymous mutation counts determined by whole-exome sequencing of tumor tissue. At surgery, 220 tumor regions, around 65 matched nontumor lung samples and 56 PBMC samples were TCR-sequenced for both alpha and beta chains. The full study reports these points: Confirming at a functional level the hypothesis that regional TCRs recognize regional mutations was considered to require additional single-cell paired TCR alpha and beta sequencing. Ubiquitous expanded tumor TCRs showed up in blood more often at tumor resection than at routine follow-up.

Preparation of the library involved 5' RACE. The instrument was a NextSeq 500. To allow correction of PCR and sequencing errors, the TCR library protocol tagged every TCR cDNA molecule with a unique molecular identifier. The original pipeline was this. TCR identification, UMI-based error correction and CDR3 extraction were all carried out with Decombinator tools. TCRs above a frequency of 2 per 1,000, corresponding to the top 1% of the tumor frequency distribution, were defined as expanded. Renyi diversity was computed with the R vegan package after each repertoire had been subsampled 100 times to 5,000 TCRs. CDR3 similarity networks were built from amino acid triplet string-kernel similarity, with CDR3s being connected when pairwise similarity was above 0.82. TCRdb ran its own pipeline on the public reads, namely fastp trimming at Q25 and MiXCR clone calling, and kept in-frame beta chains. Rows with a matching CDR3 protein are joined into one entry that keeps the most common DNA and genes. TCRdb's processing, not the authors' own work, is the source of the V and J calls. The table for this sample lists about 13,000 distinct CDR3 sequences; around 4.2% of them were counted only once. Clones ranked in the top ten supply less than 50% of the sample.

The junction carries 22 bases between V and J, which are trimmed by 2 bases and 4 bases respectively. Spanning cysteine to phenylalanine, the CDR3 consists of 17 amino acids. The read is trimmed to its CDR3 DNA, 51 bases read in frame from base 1. The germline V gene (reference sequence) yields DFQATT for CDR1 and SNEGSKA for CDR2. This clonotype was observed at least ten times. Its specific antigen is unknown. Per-nucleotide qualities are absent, and no much larger clonotype sits a single base away. Little can be read into the size of this beta chain, an off-target read in a library designed for alpha chains. This specimen's time point label, per the study, means: sample taken at primary tumor resection. For TCR sequencing, whole RNA was extracted from tumor and nontumor lung tissue, or from cryopreserved PBMC samples, and no cell sorting was done. The donors were some 76 patients from the lung TRACERx cohort who had early-stage, untreated non-small cell lung cancer. Only patients with enough RNA available from two or more tumor regions were chosen for TCR sequencing.

The rearranged segments are TRBV20-1 and TRBJ2-3, with the D gene not clear enough to name. This sequence originates from a male donor with early-stage non-small cell lung cancer. The sample here was PBMCs, taken at surgery. At the DNA level, the sequence is TGCAGTGCTAGACCCCGGGCAGGCGACGTCCATGCAGATACGCAGTATTTT. Translation gives CSARPRAGDVHADTQYF.